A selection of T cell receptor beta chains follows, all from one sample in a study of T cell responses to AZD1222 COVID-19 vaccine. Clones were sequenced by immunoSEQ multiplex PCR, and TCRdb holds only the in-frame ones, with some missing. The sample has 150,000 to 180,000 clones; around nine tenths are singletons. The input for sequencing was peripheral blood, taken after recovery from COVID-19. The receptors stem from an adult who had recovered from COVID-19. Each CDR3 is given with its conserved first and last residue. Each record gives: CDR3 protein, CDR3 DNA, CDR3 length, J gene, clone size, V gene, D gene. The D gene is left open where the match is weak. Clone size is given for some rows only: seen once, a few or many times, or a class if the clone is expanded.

CASSSQRGDGYTF	TGCGCCAGCAGCTCCCAGCGAGGGGATGGCTACACCTTC	13	TRBJ1-2	-	TRBV5-1	-
CASSRETARSNSPLHF	TGTGCCAGCAGTCGAGAGACGGCGAGGAGTAATTCACCCCTCCACTTT	16	TRBJ1-6	-	TRBV2	-
CASSRSGNNSPLHF	TGCGCCAGCAGCCGTTCAGGCAATAATTCACCCCTCCACTTT	14	TRBJ1-6	few	TRBV5-1	-
CASNTEQGAHTEAFF	TGTGCCAGCAATACCGAACAGGGGGCGCATACTGAAGCTTTCTTT	15	TRBJ1-1	-	TRBV28	TRBD1
CASSLAPTDMGNEQFF	TGTGCCAGCAGCTTAGCTCCTACGGATATGGGGAATGAGCAGTTCTTC	16	TRBJ2-1	-	TRBV11-3	-
CASSDRGGADTQYF	TGTGCCAGCAGCGACAGGGGAGGAGCAGATACGCAGTATTTT	14	TRBJ2-3	-	TRBV27	TRBD1
CASSETTNPSYNEQFF	TGTGCCAGCAGCGAAACGACCAACCCCTCCTACAATGAGCAGTTCTTC	16	TRBJ2-1	-	TRBV7-9	-
CASSGDRGWAYEQYF	TGTGCCAGCAGTGGCGACAGGGGATGGGCCTACGAGCAGTACTTC	15	TRBJ2-7	-	TRBV2	TRBD1
CATSDLQPASGRKNEQFF	TGTGCCACCAGTGATTTGCAGCCGGCTAGCGGGAGGAAGAATGAGCAGTTCTTC	18	TRBJ2-1	-	TRBV24-1	TRBD2
CASSTPQGARGYTF	TGTGCCAGCAGTACCCCACAGGGGGCGCGGGGCTACACCTTC	14	TRBJ1-2	-	TRBV6-5	TRBD1
CASSEAGTGRFGGYTF	TGTGCCAGCAGTGAAGCGGGGACAGGGAGGTTTGGGGGCTACACCTTC	16	TRBJ1-2	-	TRBV6-1	TRBD1
CSARRQGEAFF	TGCAGTGCTAGGAGGCAGGGGGAAGCTTTCTTT	11	TRBJ1-1	-	TRBV20-1	-
CASSLWASGAFF	TGTGCCAGCAGTTTATGGGCTTCAGGAGCTTTCTTT	12	TRBJ1-1	-	TRBV12-3/TRBV12-4	-
CASSNLGSGTDTQYF	TGTGCCAGCAGCAATCTAGGGAGTGGCACAGATACGCAGTATTTT	15	TRBJ2-3	-	TRBV28	-
CASSKGGPGLKSPPYEQYF	TGTGCCAGCAGCAAAGGGGGACCGGGACTCAAGAGTCCGCCCTACGAGCAGTACTTC	19	TRBJ2-7	-	TRBV21-1	-
CASSLGPGSTYEQYF	TGTGCCAGCAGCTTGGGGCCGGGCAGCACCTACGAGCAGTACTTC	15	TRBJ2-7	-	TRBV7-3	-
CASGLVNTQYF	TGTGCTAGTGGTTTGGTAAATACGCAGTATTTT	11	TRBJ2-3	-	TRBV12-5	-
CATSPGGATKNIQYF	TGTGCCACCAGCCCGGGGGGGGCAACCAAAAACATTCAGTACTTC	15	TRBJ2-4	-	TRBV15	TRBD2
CASSPLTSGSPGTETQYF	TGTGCCAGCTCACCACTGACTAGCGGGAGCCCAGGCACCGAGACCCAGTACTTC	18	TRBJ2-5	-	TRBV18	TRBD2
CATSRPDWSSYEQYF	TGTGCCACCAGCAGGCCGGACTGGAGCTCCTACGAGCAGTACTTC	15	TRBJ2-7	once	TRBV15	-
CALFSAEAFF	TGTGCCCTATTTTCAGCTGAAGCTTTCTTT	10	TRBJ1-1	-	TRBV6-5	-
CASSPSSSPGELFF	TGCGCCAGCAGCCCGTCTAGTTCGCCCGGGGAGCTGTTTTTT	14	TRBJ2-2	-	TRBV5-1	-
CASSPLDRYPNTGELFF	TGTGCCAGCAGCCCACTCGACAGGTACCCAAACACCGGGGAGCTGTTTTTT	17	TRBJ2-2	few	TRBV6-4	-
CASSYDGLTQYF	TGTGCCAGCAGTTACGACGGCCTAACGCAGTATTTT	12	TRBJ2-3	-	TRBV6-5	-
CASSPGGSAGANVLTF	TGTGCCAGCAGCCCCGGGGGCTCGGCTGGGGCCAACGTCCTGACTTTC	16	TRBJ2-6	-	TRBV7-3	-
CASSVVWDPGQTQYF	TGTGCCAGCAGCGTAGTGTGGGACCCAGGACAGACCCAGTACTTC	15	TRBJ2-5	-	TRBV9	-
CASSQAGGIKNIQYF	TGTGCCAGCAGCCAAGCGGGTGGAATCAAAAACATTCAGTACTTC	15	TRBJ2-4	-	TRBV3-1/TRBV3-2	-
CASSLSSILSNQPQHF	TGTGCCAGCAGCCTATCATCTATCCTAAGCAATCAGCCCCAGCATTTT	16	TRBJ1-5	-	TRBV28	-
CASSRSGAQETQYF	TGTGCCAGCAGCCGTAGCGGGGCACAAGAGACCCAGTACTTC	14	TRBJ2-5	-	TRBV6-6	TRBD2
CAIRGSNTEAFF	TGTGCCATCAGGGGGTCGAACACTGAAGCTTTCTTT	12	TRBJ1-1	-	TRBV10-3	-